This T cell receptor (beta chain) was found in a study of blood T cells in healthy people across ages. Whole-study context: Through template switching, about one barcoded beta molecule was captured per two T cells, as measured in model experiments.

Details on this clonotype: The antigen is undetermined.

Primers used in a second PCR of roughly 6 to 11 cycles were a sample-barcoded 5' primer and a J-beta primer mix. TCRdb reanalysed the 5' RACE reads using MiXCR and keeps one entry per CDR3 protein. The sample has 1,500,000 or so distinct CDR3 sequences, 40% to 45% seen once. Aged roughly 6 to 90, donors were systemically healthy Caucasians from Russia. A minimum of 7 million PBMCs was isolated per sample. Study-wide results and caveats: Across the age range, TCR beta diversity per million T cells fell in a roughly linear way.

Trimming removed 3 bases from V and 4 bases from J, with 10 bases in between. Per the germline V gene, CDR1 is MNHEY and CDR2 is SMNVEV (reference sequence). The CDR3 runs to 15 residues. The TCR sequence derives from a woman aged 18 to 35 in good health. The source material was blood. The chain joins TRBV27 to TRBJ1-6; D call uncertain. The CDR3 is CASSFTRFYNSPLHF. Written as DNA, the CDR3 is TGTGCCAGCAGTTTTACCCGATTTTATAATTCACCCCTCCACTTT.